The 12 T cell receptor beta chains below come from one sample, sequenced in a study of T cell responses to AZD1222 COVID-19 vaccine. Assay used: immunoSEQ multiplex PCR; TCRdb lists only in-frame clones, some missing. The sample has about 85,000 clones, 65% to 90% seen once. Sequencing used peripheral blood, obtained on day 0 of AZD1222 vaccination. The receptors were sampled from an adult in good health.

This chain connects TRBV19 to TRBJ2-3; TRBD2 aligns across 11 bases. The V gene end was trimmed by 5 bases and the J gene end by 7 bases; junction bases not matched to a gene: 2. The CDR3 sequence is 13 residues long. The germline V gene has CDR1 LNHDA and CDR2 SQIVND (reference sequence). As DNA, the CDR3 is TGTGCCAGTAGTGGGACTAGCGGTAATACGCAGTATTTT. This translates into CASSGTSGNTQYF.

The chain has TRBV29-1 and TRBJ1-2; D is ambiguous. The CDR3 extends over 11 amino acids. With 3 bases removed from V and 5 bases from J, the gap between germline ends came to 7 bases. Germline V gene lookup returns CDR1 SQVTM and CDR2 ANQGSEA. Here the CDR3 reads CSVEFAYGYTF. Written as DNA, the CDR3 is TGCAGCGTTGAGTTTGCTTATGGCTACACCTTC.

In the case of this clone: Additional DNA sequences in this sample encode the identical CDR3. The chain is built from TRBV11-3 and TRBJ1-1, with D uncertain. The CDR3 totals 14 residues. Trimming removed 2 bases at V and 0 bases at J, with 7 bases between. The V gene's germline CDR1 is SGHNT and CDR2 YENEEA. CDR3 sequence reads: CASSLRPMNTEAFF. The CDR3 DNA reads TGTGCCAGCAGCTTACGACCGATGAACACTGAAGCTTTCTTT.

CDR3 sequence reads: CASRWDELGGYTF. CDR3 DNA: TGTGCCAGCAGGTGGGACGAACTCGGAGGCTACACCTTC. The J gene is TRBJ1-2, the V gene TRBV28; D perhaps matches TRBD1 (5 bases). Germline V gene sequence: CDR1 MDHEN, CDR2 SYDVKM. This CDR3 is 13 amino acids long. Trimming cost V 6 bases and J 8 bases, with 16 bases left between them.

The CDR3 protein is CASSPLGTSGRTDTQYF. CDR3 nucleotide sequence: TGTGCCAGCTCACCACTGGGGACTAGCGGGAGAACAGATACGCAGTATTTT. The chain has TRBV18 and TRBJ2-3; 14 nucleotides line up with TRBD2. J was trimmed by 3 bases and V by 1 base; bases with no gene match: 3. CDR1 KGHSH and CDR2 LQKENI come from the germline V gene. This CDR3 is 17 amino acids long. The full variable domain, completed using reference TRBV18 and TRBJ2-3, is NAGVMQNPRHLVRRRGQEARLRCSPMKGHSHVYWYRQLPEEGLKFMVYLQKENIIDESGMPKERFSAEFPKEGPSILRIQQVVRGDSAAYFCASSPLGTSGRTDTQYFGPGTRLTVL.

This clone has a single count. The V call is TRBV7-2, the J call TRBJ1-6; possibly TRBD1 for D (6 bases). The germline CDR1 and CDR2 sequences are SGHTA and FQGNSA. Trimming took off 2 bases at V and 7 bases at J, with 12 bases between the two ends. The CDR3 runs 15 residues. The CDR3 is CASSLWSGANSPLHF. The DNA for the CDR3 is TGTGCCAGCAGCTTATGGTCGGGGGCCAATTCACCCCTCCACTTT. The complete variable domain, with remaining parts taken from reference TRBV7-2 and TRBJ1-6, reads GAGVSQSPSNKVTEKGKDVELRCDPISGHTALYWYRQSLGQGLEFLIYFQGNSAPDKSGLPSDRFSAERTGGSVSTLTIQRTQQEDSAVYLCASSLWSGANSPLHFGNGTRLTVT.

V and J are TRBV7-4 and TRBJ1-5; tentative D call: TRBD1 (5 bases). The CDR3 consists of 19 residues. Germline CDR1 SGHVT, CDR2 SQSDAQ. V shed 0 bases and J shed 0 bases, with 18 bases lying between them. CDR3 sequence reads: CASSLAGGSSKYSNQPQHF. For the CDR3, the DNA is TGTGCCAGCAGCTTAGCGGGGGGATCTTCAAAGTATAGCAATCAGCCCCAGCATTTT.

This clone was seen just once. J is TRBJ2-5 and V is TRBV9; 12 positions agree with TRBD2. Unmatched junction bases numbered 6, after V lost 4 bases and J lost 5 bases. CDR3 size: 15 residues. Germline V gene sequence: CDR1 SGDLS, CDR2 YYNGEE. CDR3 sequence: CASSPTSGSTETQYF. The CDR3 coding sequence is TGTGCCAGCAGCCCGACTAGCGGGAGTACGGAGACCCAGTACTTC. The whole variable domain, remainder taken from reference TRBV9 and TRBJ2-5, is DSGVTQTPKHLITATGQRVTLRCSPRSGDLSVYWYQQSLDQGLQFLIQYYNGEERAKGNILERFSAQQFPDLHSELNLSSLELGDSALYFCASSPTSGSTETQYFGPGTRLLVL.

This clone has only a few counts. V and J are TRBV28 and TRBJ1-6, with TRBD1 identical over 7 bases. The CDR3 spans 16 residues. J gave up 0 bases and V 5 bases, and 4 bases lay outside the gene matches. CDR1 is MDHEN, CDR2 SYDVKM, per germline. This CDR3 is CASSRDSFSYNSPLHF. The CDR3, as DNA: TGTGCCAGCAGTCGGGACAGCTTCTCCTATAATTCACCCCTCCACTTT.

The chain combines TRBV15 with TRBJ2-6; the match to TRBD1 covers 9 bases. J lost 0 bases, V lost 1 base, and 7 bases had no gene match. CDR1 is LNHNV, CDR2 YYDKDF, per germline (reference sequence). CDR3 length: 19 residues. The CDR3 bases are TGTGCCACCAGCAGAGGGGGCGGGACAGGGTTCTCTGGGGCCAACGTCCTGACTTTC. Residues: CATSRGGGTGFSGANVLTF.

V usage is TRBV28 and J usage is TRBJ1-5; D uncertain. This CDR3 is 14 amino acids long. Germline V gives CDR1 MDHEN, CDR2 SYDVKM. Trimming left V 5 bases short and J 4 bases short, with 12 bases between. The CDR3 loop reads CASSAGLLNQPQHF. CDR3 in DNA: TGTGCCAGCAGTGCCGGACTGCTAAATCAGCCCCAGCATTTT.

This chain links TRBV5-1 with TRBJ2-5; 8 positions agree with TRBD2. The trim removed 2 bases at V and 1 base at J, leaving 4 bases unmatched. There are 15 residues in the CDR3. Germline CDR1 is SGHRS and CDR2 is YFSETQ. In DNA form, the CDR3 reads TGCGCCAGCAGCTTAGTAGCGGGGCCCCAAGAGACCCAGTACTTC. Its translation: CASSLVAGPQETQYF.